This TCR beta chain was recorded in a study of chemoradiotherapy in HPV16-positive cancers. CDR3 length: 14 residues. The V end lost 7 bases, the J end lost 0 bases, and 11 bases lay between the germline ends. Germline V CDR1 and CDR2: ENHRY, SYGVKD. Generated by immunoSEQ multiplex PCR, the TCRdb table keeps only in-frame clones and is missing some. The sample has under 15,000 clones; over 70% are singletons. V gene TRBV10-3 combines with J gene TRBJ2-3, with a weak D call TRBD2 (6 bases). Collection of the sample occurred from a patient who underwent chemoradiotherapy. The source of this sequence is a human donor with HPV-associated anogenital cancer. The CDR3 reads CAINPRDSTDTQYF. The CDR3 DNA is TGTGCCATCAATCCGCGGGATAGCACAGATACGCAGTATTTT.